The 8 T cell receptor beta chains presented below share a single source sample, sequenced in a study of cytomegalovirus exposure and HLA in healthy donors. This PCR relied on a set of 60 Vbeta primers and 13 Jbeta primers. The repertoire was sequenced with immunoSEQ multiplex PCR; TCRdb's copy has only in-frame clones and lacks some. The sample yields 90,000 to 120,000 clones, roughly 80% seen once. The source material was PBMCs. The receptors were gathered from a young man in good health and CMV-seronegative.

The rearrangement joins TRBV6-1 to TRBJ2-7; 8 bases fit TRBD1. Germline-derived CDR1 and CDR2 are MNHNS and SASEGT. The CDR3 consists of 14 residues. Losses at the gene ends were 6 bases for V and 6 bases for J; bases not matched to a gene: 10. CDR3 amino acids: CASSPGQEWGEQYF. The CDR3 nucleotides are TGTGCCAGCAGCCCGGGACAGGAGTGGGGCGAGCAGTACTTC.

The rearrangement joins TRBV9 to TRBJ1-3; possibly TRBD1 for D (5 bases). Germline V CDR1 and CDR2: SGDLS, YYNGEE. Trimming took off 3 bases at V and 4 bases at J, with 14 bases between the two ends. CDR3 length equals 15 residues. The CDR3 DNA reads as TGTGCCAGCAGCGGATTAGGTGGGGGGGGAAACACCATATATTTT. Translated: CASSGLGGGGNTIYF.

The chain employs TRBV20-1 and TRBJ1-2, with D unresolved. Germline V lookup: CDR1 DFQATT, CDR2 SNEGSKA (reference sequence). Between the trimmed V and J ends, which lost 6 bases and 8 bases, there was a span of 10 bases. This CDR3 spans 10 amino acids. In nucleotides, the CDR3 is TGCAGTGCCGGCTCGGGAGGCTACACCTTC. Its translation: CSAGSGGYTF.

This sequence joins TRBV6-1 and TRBJ2-1; 8 bases fit TRBD2. CDR1 and CDR2 from the germline V gene are MNHNS and SASEGT. Trimming cost V 7 bases and J 1 base; bases outside gene matches: 6. CDR3 length equals 15 residues. The CDR3 region has the DNA TGTGCCAGCATCGGGGGGGGTAGTTCCTACAATGAGCAGTTCTTC. Translating it yields CASIGGGSSYNEQFF.

The chain couples TRBV14 to TRBJ2-5, with D hard to call. The end of the DNA fits TRBJ2-7 better, so the J call may be wrong. Germline V CDR1 and CDR2: SGHDN, FVKESK. The CDR3 runs to 17 residues. The CDR3: CASSPLGGPRAPYEQYF. The CDR3 nucleotides read TGTGCCAGCAGCCCCCTGGGTGGGCCACGTGCACCCTACGAGCAGTACTTC.

This clone was detected only once. This chain joins TRBV20-1 and TRBJ2-7, with D maybe TRBD1 (5 bases). Germline V lookup: CDR1 DFQATT, CDR2 SNEGSKA (reference sequence). The CDR3 totals 11 residues. Between the trimmed V and J ends, which lost 1 base and 7 bases, there was a span of 8 bases. CDR3 sequence reads: CSARVDREQYF. The CDR3 nucleotides read TGCAGTGCTAGAGTCGACAGAGAGCAGTACTTC.

The chain uses TRBV6-1 and TRBJ1-5; the D gene is possibly TRBD1 (5 bases). This CDR3 has 13 amino acids. Trimming cost V 7 bases and J 5 bases, with 12 bases left between them. Germline V CDR1 and CDR2: MNHNS, SASEGT. The CDR3 DNA reads as TGTGCCAGCATGGCGGGGGGACATCAGCCCCAGCATTTT. It encodes CASMAGGHQPQHF.

The chain has TRBV20-1 and TRBJ1-1; no definite D call. Germline V gene lookup returns CDR1 DFQATT and CDR2 SNEGSKA (reference sequence). V lost 6 bases to trimming and J lost 1 base, with 6 bases between them. This CDR3 is 11 amino acids long. As DNA, the CDR3 is TGCAGTGCGTGGAGGAACACTGAAGCTTTCTTT. Protein: CSAWRNTEAFF.